Listed here are 25 T cell receptor beta chains from one sample, sequenced in a study of T cell responses to AZD1222 COVID-19 vaccine. The data were produced by immunoSEQ multiplex PCR, yet TCRdb's version contains in-frame clones alone and is incomplete. Of under 50,000 clones listed, about 88% are singletons. The specimen was peripheral blood, collected 28 days after the second AZD1222 dose. These receptors were obtained from an adult who received the AZD1222 COVID-19 vaccine.

The J gene is TRBJ2-1, the V gene TRBV4-2; D is possibly TRBD2 (6 bases). CDR3 length: 16 residues. From germline, CDR1 is LGHNA and CDR2 YNFKEQ. Deletions cut 1 base from V and 0 bases from J, with 10 bases between. The CDR3 coding sequence is TGTGCCAGCAGCCAAGGGCGGGGACCCTCCTACAATGAGCAGTTCTTC. Translation: CASSQGRGPSYNEQFF.

The chain couples TRBV28 to TRBJ2-1, with TRBD2 matching 11 bases. CDR1 is MDHEN and CDR2 is SYDVKM in the germline V gene. The CDR3 has 15 residues. V shed 10 bases, J shed 2 bases, and the junction held 7 bases outside the gene matches. Here the CDR3 reads CAIRSSGGTYNEQFF. The DNA for the CDR3 is TGTGCCATCAGATCTAGCGGGGGGACCTACAATGAGCAGTTCTTC.

This clone was found once. The chain carries TRBV19 and TRBJ2-3; no reliable D call. Germline-derived CDR1 and CDR2 are LNHDA and SQIVND (reference sequence). The V gene lost 7 bases and the J gene lost 6 bases, with 20 bases spanning the gap. There are 15 residues in the CDR3. The CDR3 bases are TGTGCCAGTAAAGTCGCGGACGGGCCCCCGGATACGCAGTATTTT. This codes for CASKVADGPPDTQYF. Together with reference TRBV19 and TRBJ2-3, the CDR3 gives the full variable domain: DGGITQSPKYLFRKEGQNVTLSCEQNLNHDAMYWYRQDPGQGLRLIYYSQIVNDFQKGDIAEGYSVSREKKESFPLTVTSAQKNPTAFYLCASKVADGPPDTQYFGPGTRLTVL.

This rearrangement joins TRBV10-3 to TRBJ1-2, with D unclear. Trimming cost V 0 bases and J 4 bases, with 12 bases left between them. The CDR3 is 15 residues long. Germline assignment: CDR1 ENHRY and CDR2 SYGVKD. CDR3 loop: CAISESDGVGYGYTF. Here the CDR3 DNA reads TGTGCCATCAGTGAGTCAGATGGGGTGGGCTATGGCTACACCTTC.

The chain recombines TRBV14 with TRBJ1-2, with a possible D match to TRBD1 (6 bases). The germline CDR1 and CDR2 sequences are SGHDN and FVKESK. V lost 0 bases, J lost 4 bases, and 15 bases lay in between. This CDR3 comprises 16 residues. The CDR3 DNA sequence: TGTGCCAGCAGCCAAGATTCGGGGGCCCCTCTCTATGGCTACACCTTC. Amino acids: CASSQDSGAPLYGYTF.

This clone was counted only a few times. J is TRBJ1-4 and V is TRBV10-3; 11 bases are shared with TRBD1. The CDR3 totals 16 residues. The germline CDR1 and CDR2 sequences are ENHRY and SYGVKD. Losses at the gene ends were 5 bases for V and 0 bases for J; bases not matched to a gene: 2. The CDR3 spells CAISTGQGATNEKLFF. The CDR3 nucleotides are TGTGCCATCAGTACGGGACAGGGGGCAACTAATGAAAAACTGTTTTTT.

V usage is TRBV5-1 and J usage is TRBJ2-7; a weak D match, TRBD2 (6 bases). This CDR3 contains 18 residues. V was pared by 0 bases and J by 4 bases, with 23 bases between. Germline V gives CDR1 SGHRS, CDR2 YFSETQ. The CDR3 reads CASSLDLAERSRSYEQYF. In DNA, the CDR3 is TGCGCCAGCAGCTTGGATTTAGCGGAAAGGAGCAGGTCTTACGAGCAGTACTTC.

This clone was detected only once. This rearrangement joins TRBV6-5 to TRBJ1-6; perhaps TRBD1 as D (6 bases). Trimming shortened V by 2 bases and J by 7 bases, and 9 bases separated the two germline ends. The germline CDR1 and CDR2 sequences are MNHEY and SVGAGI. The CDR3 extends over 14 amino acids. The CDR3 spells CASSYNRDNSPLHF. The CDR3 region has the DNA TGTGCCAGCAGTTACAACAGGGACAATTCACCCCTCCACTTT.

V is TRBV9 and J is TRBJ1-5, with D possibly being TRBD1 (5 bases). This CDR3 comprises 15 residues. V lost 0 bases and J 5 bases, leaving 12 bases between the germline ends. The germline gives CDR1 SGDLS, CDR2 YYNGEE. This CDR3 reads CASSVDGARDQPQHF. CDR3 coding DNA: TGTGCCAGCAGCGTAGACGGGGCTCGGGATCAGCCCCAGCATTTT.

V and J are TRBV7-2 and TRBJ2-7, with D unresolved. The germline V gene encodes CDR1 SGHTA and CDR2 FQGNSA. Trimming pared 3 bases from V and 4 bases from J, leaving 13 bases between. CDR3 length: 14 amino acids. The CDR3 protein is CASSFNTMGYEQYF. The CDR3 DNA reads as TGTGCCAGCAGCTTTAACACCATGGGGTACGAGCAGTACTTC.

The rearrangement joins TRBV7-7 to TRBJ2-1; 9 nucleotides line up with TRBD2. Germline V gene data show CDR1 as SSHAT and CDR2 as FNYEAQ (reference sequence). The CDR3 consists of 18 residues. The trim removed 1 base at V and 0 bases at J, leaving 7 bases unmatched. CDR3 loop: CASSLELAGLSSYNEQFF. CDR3 nucleotides: TGTGCCAGCAGCTTAGAACTAGCGGGCCTTAGCTCCTACAATGAGCAGTTCTTC.

The rearrangement joins TRBV6-1 to TRBJ1-6; 7 bases agree with TRBD1. This CDR3 comprises 16 residues. J gave up 5 bases and V 3 bases, and 7 bases lay outside the gene matches. Germline lookup yields CDR1 MNHNS and CDR2 SASEGT. CDR3 bases: TGTGCCAGCAGTGAGGACACAGGGGCGAATAATTCACCCCTCCACTTT. It is translated as CASSEDTGANNSPLHF.

The V call is TRBV7-2, the J call TRBJ2-2; 9 nucleotides line up with TRBD2. Germline trimming cut 5 bases from V and 5 bases from J; bases unmatched to any gene: 6. Germline V gene lookup returns CDR1 SGHTA and CDR2 FQGNSA. CDR3 length: 15 amino acids. The DNA for the CDR3 is TGTGCCAGCAGCCCAGCGGCGGGAGGGACCGGGGAGCTGTTTTTT. Protein sequence: CASSPAAGGTGELFF.

The chain joins TRBV4-2 to TRBJ1-1; possibly TRBD1 for D (6 bases). Trimming stripped 7 bases from V and 7 bases from J, with 13 bases between. CDR1 is LGHNA, CDR2 YNFKEQ, per germline. The CDR3 extends over 12 amino acids. CDR3 amino acids: CASMGASIEAFF. The DNA of the CDR3 is TGTGCCAGCATGGGGGCTTCGATTGAAGCTTTCTTT.

The count of this clone is one. The chain uses TRBV5-1 and TRBJ1-3; D might be TRBD1 (6 bases). The CDR3 totals 16 residues. Germline assignment: CDR1 SGHRS and CDR2 YFSETQ. V dropped 1 base and J dropped 2 bases, with 13 bases sitting between them. CDR3 DNA: TGCGCCAGCAGCTTGCGGGGGCCGGGGACTGGAAACACCATATATTTT. Amino acid sequence: CASSLRGPGTGNTIYF. Full variable domain (remainder filled in from reference TRBV5-1 and TRBJ1-3): KAGVTQTPRYLIKTRGQQVTLSCSPISGHRSVSWYQQTPGQGLQFLFEYFSETQRNKGNFPGRFSGRQFSNSRSEMNVSTLELGDSALYLCASSLRGPGTGNTIYFGEGSWLTVV.

This clone is a singleton in its sample. The chain combines TRBV5-1 with TRBJ2-7; 8 bases line up with TRBD2. Germline V gene lookup returns CDR1 SGHRS and CDR2 YFSETQ. The length of the CDR3 is 16 residues. With 4 bases clipped from V and 3 bases from J, the junction kept 12 bases outside the gene matches. CDR3 protein: CASSGTGLAGVYEQYF. The CDR3 DNA reads as TGCGCCAGCAGCGGGACGGGGCTAGCGGGTGTCTACGAGCAGTACTTC.

The chain uses TRBV3-1 (or the pseudogene TRBV3-2) and TRBJ1-5; D might be TRBD1 (5 bases). The CDR3 totals 18 residues. Germline-derived CDR1 and CDR2 are LGHDT and YNNKEL (reference sequence). V was trimmed by 4 bases and J by 2 bases, leaving 21 bases between them. The CDR3 spells CASSPHLSGPLCNQPQHF. CDR3 DNA: TGTGCCAGCAGCCCCCACCTATCAGGGCCTCTCTGCAATCAGCCCCAGCATTTT.

V is TRBV5-1 and J is TRBJ2-1; 11 nucleotides match TRBD2. CDR3 length: 16 residues. CDR1 SGHRS and CDR2 YFSETQ come from the germline V gene. V shed 0 bases, J shed 9 bases, and the junction held 8 bases outside the gene matches. CDR3 sequence (DNA): TGCGCCAGCAGCTTGGCCTCTCTAGCGGGGGGCGGTGAGCAGTTCTTC. Translation: CASSLASLAGGGEQFF. Drawing the rest from reference TRBV5-1 and TRBJ2-1, the complete variable domain is KAGVTQTPRYLIKTRGQQVTLSCSPISGHRSVSWYQQTPGQGLQFLFEYFSETQRNKGNFPGRFSGRQFSNSRSEMNVSTLELGDSALYLCASSLASLAGGGEQFFGPGTRLTVL.

The rearrangement links TRBV28 to TRBJ1-1; the D is unclear. Trimming shortened V by 6 bases and J by 1 base, and 15 bases separated the two germline ends. This CDR3 contains 15 residues. Germline V gene sequence: CDR1 MDHEN, CDR2 SYDVKM. CDR3 loop: CASRAIVTGNTEAFF. Here the CDR3 DNA reads TGTGCCAGCAGAGCAATAGTAACGGGGAACACTGAAGCTTTCTTT.

The CDR3 bases are TGTGCCAGCAGCTCCCTCCCGCGGGAGAGGGGTTACGAGCAGTACTTC. It is translated as CASSSLPRERGYEQYF. The chain recombines TRBV7-7 with TRBJ2-7, with TRBD2 matching 7 bases. CDR1 is SSHAT, CDR2 FNYEAQ, per germline (reference sequence). The CDR3 contains 16 residues. Trimming at V came to 4 bases and at J to 4 bases, leaving 13 bases not matched to a gene.

The rearrangement joins TRBV13 to TRBJ1-1; D uncertain. Germline-derived CDR1 and CDR2 are PRHDT and FYEKMQ (reference sequence). The CDR3 runs to 12 residues. Trimming shortened V by 8 bases and J by 1 base, and 8 bases separated the two germline ends. CDR3 nucleotides: TGTGCCAGCCTAATGAGGAACACTGAAGCTTTCTTT. Translating it yields CASLMRNTEAFF.

The rearrangement links TRBV7-2 to TRBJ1-5; D is possibly TRBD1 (6 bases). The germline V and J ends were trimmed by 3 bases and 7 bases, with 13 bases remaining between them. Per germline, CDR1 SGHTA and CDR2 FQGNSA. The CDR3 consists of 14 residues. CDR3 DNA sequence: TGTGCCAGCAGCTTCTACAGGGTTGGGCAGCCCCAGCATTTT. Its protein product is CASSFYRVGQPQHF.

The genes are TRBV9 and TRBJ2-3, with D unclear. The CDR3 is 15 amino acids. Trimming pared 6 bases from V and 1 base from J, leaving 15 bases between. Germline V lookup: CDR1 SGDLS, CDR2 YYNGEE. The CDR3 reads CASTPIDVGTDTQYF. The CDR3 bases are TGTGCCAGCACCCCCATTGATGTTGGCACAGATACGCAGTATTTT.

The chain combines TRBV2 with TRBJ1-2; D unresolved. This CDR3 region has 14 residues. V lost 7 bases, J lost 4 bases, and 16 bases lay in between. CDR1 is SNHLY, CDR2 FYNNEI, per germline. The CDR3, as DNA: TGTGCCAGCACCCCCGGCTGGGGTAGCTATGGCTACACCTTC. It codes for CASTPGWGSYGYTF. Variable domain in full (rest from reference TRBV2 and TRBJ1-2): EPEVTQTPSHQVTQMGQEVILRCVPISNHLYFYWYRQILGQKVEFLVSFYNNEISEKSEIFDDQFSVERPDGSNFTLKIRSTKLEDSAMYFCASTPGWGSYGYTFGSGTRLTVV.

The CDR3 region has the DNA TGTGCCAGCAGTTTGACACAGACCTACTCCTACGAGCAGTACTTC. It encodes CASSLTQTYSYEQYF. The chain has TRBV6-5 and TRBJ2-7; D gene ambiguous. The ends were cut back, 4 bases at V and 0 bases at J, with 13 bases in the middle. CDR3 length: 15 residues. The germline V gene has CDR1 MNHEY and CDR2 SVGAGI.